The following is a T cell receptor beta chain sequence with its context. Antigen: not known. The junction and the germline gene differ at one end; a read error may be behind it. These data come from a study of T cell repertoires in cytomegalovirus infection. Study-level findings and limits: Cumulative public TCR beta family frequency identified CMV carriers with the relevant HLA.

The CDR3 is 14 amino acids. CDR1 SGHTA and CDR2 FQGNSA come from the germline V gene. TCRdb passed the reads through MiXCR, listing each CDR3 protein once. Among about 350,000 distinct CDR3 sequences listed, about 35% were seen once. The TCR was taken from a human donor in good health (CMV status not recorded). Some clones in this sample may be carry-over from other donors' samples. Specimen: cultured PBMCs, collected from culture after CMV antigen stimulation. The chain couples TRBV7-2 to TRBJ2-7; 9 bases agree with TRBD2. In DNA form, the CDR3 reads TGTGCCAGCAGCGTAGCGGGAGCCCTGAGGGAGCAGTACTTC. It translates to CASSVAGALREQYF.